This passage covers 10 T cell receptor beta chains from one sample sequenced in a study of T cell responses to AZD1222 COVID-19 vaccine (dated by TCRdb to about 2021). The time point label here, explained by the study, means: baseline before first vaccination. Libraries came from the immunoSEQ multiplex PCR assay. As stored in TCRdb, this immuneACCESS dataset retains in-frame rearrangements with V and J assigned. A fraction of the clones does not appear; measured against another copy, unresolved V genes explain less than half of the discrepancy, and the remainder lacks a known reason. Within this sample are roughly 130,000 clones, with over 75% of them counted one time only. Approximately 3.4% of the sample comes from the top ten. The specimen comprised peripheral blood, sampled on day 0 of AZD1222 vaccination. The source is an adult in good health.

This chain joins TRBV3-1 (or the pseudogene TRBV3-2) and TRBJ1-1; no reliable D call. Germline CDR1 LGHDT, CDR2 YNNKEL (reference sequence). CDR3 length: 14 residues. The germline V and J ends were trimmed by 0 bases and 7 bases, with 12 bases remaining between them. The CDR3 loop is CASSQDFTAGEAFF. The CDR3 bases are TGTGCCAGCAGCCAAGATTTCACAGCCGGTGAAGCTTTCTTT.

The chain couples TRBV6-5 to TRBJ1-1; the match to TRBD1 covers 8 bases. The CDR3 runs 13 residues. V lost 7 bases and J lost 5; bases outside the gene matches: 6. Germline-derived CDR1 and CDR2 are MNHEY and SVGAGI. The CDR3 sequence is CASTIYRGTEAFF. In DNA, the CDR3 is TGTGCCAGCACCATCTACAGGGGGACTGAAGCTTTCTTT.

This clone has more than one count but fewer than ten. The gene calls are TRBV5-1 and TRBJ2-7; D is uncertain. Germline loops: CDR1 SGHRS, CDR2 YFSETQ. The CDR3 length is 19 residues. Trimming removed 4 bases from V and 0 bases from J, with 26 bases in between. CDR3 nucleotides: TGCGCCAGCAGCCAGCCCCCAAACACCGCCAGACTGAGCTCCTACGAGCAGTACTTC. Amino acids: CASSQPPNTARLSSYEQYF.

The chain recombines TRBV7-2 with TRBJ2-1; no clear D gene. CDR3 size: 15 residues. V lost 0 bases and J 1 base, leaving 7 bases between the germline ends. Germline V gene sequence: CDR1 SGHTA, CDR2 FQGNSA. The CDR3 nucleotides are TGTGCCAGCAGCTTAGCAATTGGGTCCTACAATGAGCAGTTCTTC. This sequence encodes CASSLAIGSYNEQFF.

The chain has TRBV4-3 and TRBJ2-2; D may be TRBD1 or TRBD2 (5 bases each). The CDR3 spans 14 residues. Trimming left V 0 bases short and J 6 bases short, with 8 bases between. Germline V gene data show CDR1 as LGHNA and CDR2 as YSLEER. The CDR3 coding sequence is TGCGCCAGCAGCCAAGAGTCGGGACCCGGGGAGCTGTTTTTT. This encodes CASSQESGPGELFF.

The chain has TRBV29-1 and TRBJ1-2; 7 nucleotides match TRBD1. Trimming removed 6 bases from V and 3 bases from J; junction bases left unmatched: 4. Germline CDR1 is SQVTM and CDR2 is ANQGSEA. The CDR3 has 12 amino acids. CDR3 nucleotides: TGCAGCGTCGAAACAGGGGACTATGGCTACACCTTC. This gives the protein CSVETGDYGYTF.

As concerns this clone: The junction does not match germline at one end; this may be a read error. The chain couples TRBV27 to TRBJ1-1, with a weak D call TRBD1 (6 bases). CDR3 length: 14 residues. CDR1 and CDR2 from the germline V gene are MNHEY and SMNVEV (reference sequence). CDR3: CASRLLGGNTEAFF. The CDR3 DNA reads TGTGCCAGCAGGTTATTAGGGGGGAACACTGAAGCTTTCTTT.

The chain links TRBV6-5 to TRBJ1-4; the D is unclear. The germline V and J ends were trimmed by 4 bases and 11 bases, with 8 bases remaining between them. Germline V gene sequence: CDR1 MNHEY, CDR2 SVGAGI. The CDR3 has 11 amino acids. CDR3 coding DNA: TGTGCCAGCAGTTCGGGCAGTAAACTGTTTTTT. This gives the protein CASSSGSKLFF.

The rearrangement joins TRBV24-1 to TRBJ2-3; D is perhaps TRBD2 (7 bases). The V gene lost 2 bases and the J gene lost 4 bases, with 12 bases spanning the gap. CDR3 size: 15 residues. CDR1 and CDR2 from the germline V gene are KGHDR and SFDVKD. The CDR3 is CATSDSGGPPDTQYF. The CDR3 bases are TGTGCCACCAGTGATTCCGGGGGGCCGCCAGATACGCAGTATTTT.

The genes are TRBV6-2 or TRBV6-3 and TRBJ1-1, with 8 bases that match TRBD1. J lost 1 base, V lost 2 bases, and 9 bases had no gene match. The CDR3 is 17 residues long. Germline values: CDR1 MNHEY, CDR2 SVGEGT. Written as DNA, the CDR3 is TGTGCCAGCAGTTACGAGTCAGGGGGCTTAAGGAACACTGAAGCTTTCTTT. Residues: CASSYESGGLRNTEAFF.